This TCR beta chain was recovered during a study of blood T cells in healthy people across ages. All donors came from Russia, were Caucasian and healthy, and spanned ages 6 to 90. A second 7 to 11 cycle PCR used barcoded and J-beta primers. Via MiXCR, TCRdb re-called the 5' RACE reads, giving one row per CDR3 protein. Of 800,000 or so distinct CDR3 sequences listed, 62% were seen once; the top ten hold about 30%. CDR1 SGHTA and CDR2 FQGNSA come from the germline V gene. After removal of 5 bases from V and 12 bases from J, the junction contained 13 bases not matched to a gene. This CDR3 has 16 residues. General study points: Naive and antigen-experienced cells were not separated, limiting conclusive comparison.

This clonotype was observed once. The antigen remains unidentified. The chain is built from TRBV7-2 and TRBJ2-6; 10 nucleotides line up with TRBD2. The receptor was isolated from a man between 25 and 39 years old in good health. The material sequenced was blood. DNA for the CDR3: TGTGCCAGCAGCGCCTCCCCTAGCGGGGGAAGTTCCGTCCTGACTTTC. It yields the protein CASSASPSGGSSVLTF.